The next 21 T cell receptor beta chains were all read from a single sample in a study of T cell responses to AZD1222 COVID-19 vaccine. TCRdb's copy holds only in-frame clones and misses some; the assay was immunoSEQ multiplex PCR. The top ten clones hold about an eighth of a sample with over 85,000 clones, more than 90% of them seen once. Source: peripheral blood, taken on day 0 of AZD1222 vaccination. The source is an adult in good health.

This clone turned up a few times. The chain carries TRBV6-5 and TRBJ1-2; D unresolved. CDR3 length: 12 amino acids. V was cut by 9 bases and J by 4 bases, with 12 bases left in between. Germline V gene data show CDR1 as MNHEY and CDR2 as SVGAGI. CDR3 amino acids: CASFAPGYGYTF. As DNA, the CDR3 is TGTGCCAGTTTTGCGCCTGGCTATGGCTACACCTTC.

This chain uses TRBV6-5 with TRBJ2-7, with unresolved D. Germline V gene data show CDR1 as MNHEY and CDR2 as SVGAGI. The CDR3 is 13 residues long. V was pared by 5 bases and J by 6 bases, with 14 bases between. The CDR3, as DNA: TGTGCCAGCAGTCCCCTAAGGAGTGGCGAGCAGTACTTC. This sequence encodes CASSPLRSGEQYF.

This clone was observed once. The genes are TRBV11-1 and TRBJ2-2; 15 bases agree with TRBD2. Per the germline V gene, CDR1 is SGHAT and CDR2 is FQDESV (reference sequence). With 3 bases clipped from V and 6 bases from J, the junction kept 2 bases outside the gene matches. The CDR3 loop spans 16 amino acids. The CDR3 loop reads CASSFRTSGRAGELFF. The CDR3 nucleotides are TGTGCCAGCAGCTTCAGGACTAGCGGGAGGGCCGGGGAGCTGTTTTTT.

J is TRBJ1-2 and V is TRBV12-3 or TRBV12-4, with D unresolved. Between the trimmed V and J ends, which lost 1 base and 5 bases, there was a span of 8 bases. This CDR3 comprises 13 residues. CDR3 in DNA: TGTGCCAGCAGTTTAGTAGGCGGTTATGGCTACACCTTC. Encoded protein: CASSLVGGYGYTF.

The rearrangement joins TRBV5-1 to TRBJ1-2; D remains ambiguous. V dropped 4 bases and J dropped 3 bases, with 4 bases sitting between them. CDR1 SGHRS and CDR2 YFSETQ come from the germline V gene. The CDR3 has 11 amino acids. CDR3 sequence: CASSQDYGYTF. Written as DNA, the CDR3 is TGCGCCAGCAGCCAGGACTATGGCTACACCTTC.

The V gene is TRBV4-2, the J gene TRBJ1-6, with a possible D match to TRBD1 (5 bases). This CDR3 has 16 amino acids. V was pared by 3 bases and J by 5 bases, with 14 bases between. CDR1 and CDR2 from the germline V gene are LGHNA and YNFKEQ. The CDR3 spells CASSQRLTENNSPLHF. The CDR3 DNA follows: TGTGCCAGCAGCCAGAGGTTGACAGAAAATAATTCACCCCTCCACTTT.

The gene calls are TRBV9 and TRBJ1-4; 7 positions agree with TRBD1. The CDR3 totals 15 residues. The trim removed 0 bases at V and 10 bases at J, leaving 9 bases unmatched. CDR1 is SGDLS, CDR2 YYNGEE, per germline. CDR3 coding DNA: TGTGCCAGCAGCGTAGAAGGGACAGAGGTCGGAAAACTGTTTTTT. Protein product: CASSVEGTEVGKLFF.

This chain links TRBV3-1 (or the pseudogene TRBV3-2) with TRBJ1-4, with a tentative D call TRBD1 (6 bases). The V end was cut by 4 bases, the J end by 5 bases, with 17 bases between. The germline CDR1 and CDR2 sequences are LGHDT and YNNKEL (reference sequence). The CDR3 contains 16 residues. CDR3 sequence reads: CASSPRGQGSNEKLFF. Here the CDR3 DNA reads TGTGCCAGCAGCCCCCGGGGGCAGGGGTCCAATGAAAAACTGTTTTTT.

This clone was counted between two and nine times. The V and J genes are TRBV5-1 and TRBJ2-7; D is perhaps TRBD1 (7 bases). Germline lookup yields CDR1 SGHRS and CDR2 YFSETQ. The CDR3 is made up of 15 amino acids. Deletions cut 3 bases from V and 7 bases from J, with 20 bases between. The CDR3 loop reads CASSSSGTAGGEQYF. In nucleotides, the CDR3 is TGCGCCAGCAGCTCCTCCGGGACAGCCGGAGGGGAGCAGTACTTC.

V is TRBV24-1 and J is TRBJ2-1; D is ambiguous. The ends were cut back, 8 bases at V and 14 bases at J, with 15 bases in the middle. This CDR3 has 11 amino acids. Germline V gene lookup returns CDR1 KGHDR and CDR2 SFDVKD. In DNA form, the CDR3 reads TGTGCCACCATTTACCGGATTCAGGAGTTCTTC. Its translation is CATIYRIQEFF.

The chain is built from TRBV19 and TRBJ2-5; either TRBD1 or TRBD2 may supply D (5 bases each). Trimming pared 3 bases from V and 3 bases from J, leaving 8 bases between. The CDR3 length is 13 residues. Germline CDR1 reads LNHDA; CDR2 reads SQIVND (reference sequence). The CDR3 sequence: CASSMGRKETQYF. CDR3 nucleotide sequence: TGTGCCAGTAGTATGGGACGGAAAGAGACCCAGTACTTC.

The chain combines TRBV27 with TRBJ2-5, with 11 bases identical to TRBD2. Germline values: CDR1 MNHEY, CDR2 SMNVEV (reference sequence). The CDR3 length is 22 residues. After removal of 1 base from V and 5 bases from J, the junction contained 24 bases not matched to a gene. The CDR3 coding sequence is TGTGCCAGCAGTTTATGGGCTCCCTGGCCCGGACTAGCGGGTGGCATAATGGAGACCCAGTACTTC. It translates to CASSLWAPWPGLAGGIMETQYF.

J is TRBJ1-3 and V is TRBV6-5, with D hard to call. Germline V gene data show CDR1 as MNHEY and CDR2 as SVGAGI. This CDR3 is 12 amino acids long. V lost 5 bases and J lost 2, with 4 bases in between. The CDR3, as DNA: TGTGCCAGCAGTCGACCTGGAAACACCATATATTTT. Its protein is CASSRPGNTIYF.

CDR3 DNA: TGCGCCAGCAGCCAAAGGCAGGGGAACTATGGCTACACCTTC. Its translation is CASSQRQGNYGYTF. This chain links TRBV4-1 with TRBJ1-2, with D tentatively TRBD1 (6 bases). Trimming pared 2 bases from V and 2 bases from J, leaving 9 bases between. The CDR3 has 14 residues. Germline lookup yields CDR1 MGHRA and CDR2 YSYEKL.

The chain has TRBV5-1 and TRBJ2-1, with D possibly being TRBD1 (6 bases). The V end lost 4 bases, the J end lost 8 bases, and 13 bases lay between the germline ends. Germline CDR1 is SGHRS and CDR2 is YFSETQ. The CDR3 has 13 amino acids. The chain's CDR3 is CASSPQGLDEQFF. CDR3 DNA sequence: TGCGCCAGCAGCCCGCAGGGGTTGGATGAGCAGTTCTTC.

The chain links TRBV6-4 to TRBJ2-2; 13 nucleotides match TRBD2. V was clipped by 6 bases and J by 0 bases; unmatched bases: 10. The CDR3 sequence is 19 residues long. Germline V lookup: CDR1 MRHNA, CDR2 SNTAGT. The CDR3 loop is CASSLGLAGASANTGELFF. The CDR3 region has the DNA TGTGCCAGCAGCCTCGGACTAGCGGGGGCATCCGCGAACACCGGGGAGCTGTTTTTT.

This clone was counted only a few times. The J gene is TRBJ1-6, the V gene TRBV5-4; D is perhaps TRBD1 (6 bases). The CDR3 totals 15 residues. CDR1 SGHNT and CDR2 YYREEE come from the germline V gene (reference sequence). V was shortened by 0 bases and J by 6 bases, with 10 bases between the two germline ends. This CDR3 is CASSLENRANSPLHF. CDR3 bases: TGTGCCAGCAGCTTGGAAAACAGGGCTAATTCACCCCTCCACTTT.

This clone was seen just once. The J gene is TRBJ1-5, the V gene TRBV28; 7 bases align to TRBD1. This CDR3 has 14 residues. Germline CDR1 MDHEN, CDR2 SYDVKM. The trim removed 6 bases at V and 6 bases at J, leaving 8 bases unmatched. For the CDR3, the DNA is TGTGCCAGCAGCACGACAGGGAGAGCTCAGCCCCAGCATTTT. Translating it yields CASSTTGRAQPQHF.

The V and J genes are TRBV10-3 and TRBJ1-4, with a tentative D call TRBD1 (5 bases). Germline-derived CDR1 and CDR2 are ENHRY and SYGVKD. There are 16 residues in the CDR3. Trimming pared 4 bases from V and 4 bases from J, leaving 16 bases between. The DNA of the CDR3 is TGTGCCATCAGTGTAATGAGGACAACGGATAATGAAAAACTGTTTTTT. Translated, it gives CAISVMRTTDNEKLFF.

The chain has TRBV7-9 and TRBJ2-2; D call uncertain. V was pared by 1 base and J by 7 bases, with 7 bases between. The CDR3 length is 13 residues. Germline CDR1 reads SEHNR; CDR2 reads FQNEAQ (reference sequence). Written as DNA, the CDR3 is TGTGCCAGCAGCTTAGATTGGGGCGGGGAGCTGTTTTTT. Translation gives CASSLDWGGELFF.

This sequence joins TRBV6-5 and TRBJ1-2; D gene uncertain. The CDR3 consists of 13 residues. Germline V gene sequence: CDR1 MNHEY, CDR2 SVGAGI. Trimming removed 4 bases at V and 2 bases at J, with 8 bases between. The CDR3 is CASSSRANYGYTF. CDR3 coding DNA: TGTGCCAGCAGTTCCCGCGCCAACTATGGCTACACCTTC.